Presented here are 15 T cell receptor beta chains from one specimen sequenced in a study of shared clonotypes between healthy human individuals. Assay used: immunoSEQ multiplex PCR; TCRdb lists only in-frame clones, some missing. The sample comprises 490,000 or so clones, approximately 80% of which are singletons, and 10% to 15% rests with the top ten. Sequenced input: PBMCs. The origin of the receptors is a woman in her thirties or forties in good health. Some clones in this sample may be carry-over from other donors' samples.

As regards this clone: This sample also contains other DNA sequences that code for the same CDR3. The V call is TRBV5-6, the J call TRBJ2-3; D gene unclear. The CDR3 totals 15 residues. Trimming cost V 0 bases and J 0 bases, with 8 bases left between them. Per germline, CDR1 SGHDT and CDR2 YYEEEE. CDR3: CASSLAPGSTDTQYF. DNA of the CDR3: TGTGCCAGCAGCTTGGCGCCCGGGAGCACAGATACGCAGTATTTT.

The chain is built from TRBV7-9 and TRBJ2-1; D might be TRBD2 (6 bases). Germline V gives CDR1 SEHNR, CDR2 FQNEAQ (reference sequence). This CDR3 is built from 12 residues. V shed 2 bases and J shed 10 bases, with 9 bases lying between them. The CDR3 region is CASSLRGGEQFF. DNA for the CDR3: TGTGCCAGCAGCTTAAGAGGAGGGGAGCAGTTCTTC.

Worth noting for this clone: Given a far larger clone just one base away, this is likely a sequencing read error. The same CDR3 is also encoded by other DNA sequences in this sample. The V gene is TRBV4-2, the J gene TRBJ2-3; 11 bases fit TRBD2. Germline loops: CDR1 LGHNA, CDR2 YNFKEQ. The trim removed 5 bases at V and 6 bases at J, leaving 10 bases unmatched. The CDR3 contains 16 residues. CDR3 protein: CASSARLAGGGDTQYF. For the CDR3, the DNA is TGTGCCAGCAGCGCCCGTCTAGCGGGAGGAGGGGATACGCAGTATTTT.

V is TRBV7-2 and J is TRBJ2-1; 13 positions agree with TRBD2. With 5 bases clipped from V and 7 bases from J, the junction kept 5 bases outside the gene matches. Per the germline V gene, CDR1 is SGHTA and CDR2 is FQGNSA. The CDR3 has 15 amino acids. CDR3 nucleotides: TGTGCCAGCAGCCCACCGGGACTAGCGGGGAATGAGCAGTTCTTC. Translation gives CASSPPGLAGNEQFF. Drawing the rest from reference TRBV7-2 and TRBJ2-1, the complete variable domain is GAGVSQSPSNKVTEKGKDVELRCDPISGHTALYWYRQSLGQGLEFLIYFQGNSAPDKSGLPSDRFSAERTGGSVSTLTIQRTQQEDSAVYLCASSPPGLAGNEQFFGPGTRLTVL.

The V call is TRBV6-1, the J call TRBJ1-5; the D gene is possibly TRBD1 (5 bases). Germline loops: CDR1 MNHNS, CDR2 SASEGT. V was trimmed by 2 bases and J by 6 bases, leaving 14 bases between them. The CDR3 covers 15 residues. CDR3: CASSEMVGGGQPQHF. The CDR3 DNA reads TGTGCCAGCAGTGAAATGGTTGGGGGGGGTCAGCCCCAGCATTTT.

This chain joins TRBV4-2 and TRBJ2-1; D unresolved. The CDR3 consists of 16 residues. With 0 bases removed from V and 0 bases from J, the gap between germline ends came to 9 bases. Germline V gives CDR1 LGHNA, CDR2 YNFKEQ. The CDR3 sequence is CASSQELLGSYNEQFF. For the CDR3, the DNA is TGTGCCAGCAGCCAAGAACTCCTGGGCTCCTACAATGAGCAGTTCTTC.

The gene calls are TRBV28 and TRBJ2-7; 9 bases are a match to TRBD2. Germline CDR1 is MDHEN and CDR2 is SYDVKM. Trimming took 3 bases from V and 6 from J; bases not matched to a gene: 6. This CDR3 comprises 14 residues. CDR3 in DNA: TGTGCCAGCAGTTTCTCAGCGGGAGGTTCCGAGCAGTACTTC. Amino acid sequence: CASSFSAGGSEQYF.

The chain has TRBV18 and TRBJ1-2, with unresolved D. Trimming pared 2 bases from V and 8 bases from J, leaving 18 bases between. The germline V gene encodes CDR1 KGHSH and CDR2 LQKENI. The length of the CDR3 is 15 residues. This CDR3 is CASSPRSLVERGYTF. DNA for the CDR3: TGTGCCAGCTCACCAAGGAGTCTGGTTGAGCGGGGCTACACCTTC.

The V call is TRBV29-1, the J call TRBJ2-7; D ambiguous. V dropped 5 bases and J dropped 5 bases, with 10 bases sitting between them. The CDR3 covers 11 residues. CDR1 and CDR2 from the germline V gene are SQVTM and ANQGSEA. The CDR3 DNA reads TGCAGCGTTAAGGGTCAGCACGAGCAGTACTTC. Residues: CSVKGQHEQYF.

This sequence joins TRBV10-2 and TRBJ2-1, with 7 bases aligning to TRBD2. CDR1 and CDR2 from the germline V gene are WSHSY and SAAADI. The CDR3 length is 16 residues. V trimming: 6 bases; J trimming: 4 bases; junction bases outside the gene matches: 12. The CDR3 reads CASRGPLADKYNEQFF. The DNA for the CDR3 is TGCGCCAGCAGGGGACCCCTAGCGGATAAGTACAATGAGCAGTTCTTC.

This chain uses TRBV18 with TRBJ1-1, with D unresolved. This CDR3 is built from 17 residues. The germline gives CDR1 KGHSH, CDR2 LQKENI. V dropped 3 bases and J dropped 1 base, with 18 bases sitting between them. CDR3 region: CASSPRDRPPQNTEAFF. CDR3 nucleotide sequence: TGTGCCAGCTCACCCCGAGATCGGCCTCCTCAGAACACTGAAGCTTTCTTT.

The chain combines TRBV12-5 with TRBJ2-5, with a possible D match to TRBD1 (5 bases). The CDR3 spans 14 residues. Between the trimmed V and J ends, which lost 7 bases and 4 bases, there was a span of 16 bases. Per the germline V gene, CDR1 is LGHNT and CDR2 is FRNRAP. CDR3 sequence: CASALTGAGETQYF. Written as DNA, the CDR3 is TGTGCTAGTGCCCTAACTGGGGCCGGAGAGACCCAGTACTTC.

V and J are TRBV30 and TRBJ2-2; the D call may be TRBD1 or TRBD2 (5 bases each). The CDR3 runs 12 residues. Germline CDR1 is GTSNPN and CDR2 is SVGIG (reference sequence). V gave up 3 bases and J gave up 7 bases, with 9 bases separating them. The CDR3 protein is CAWRMGVGELFF. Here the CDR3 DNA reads TGTGCCTGGAGGATGGGGGTCGGGGAGCTGTTTTTT.

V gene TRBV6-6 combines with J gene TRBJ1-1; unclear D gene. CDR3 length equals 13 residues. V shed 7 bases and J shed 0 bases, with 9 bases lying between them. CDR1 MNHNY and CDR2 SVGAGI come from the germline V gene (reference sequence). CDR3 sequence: CASTPRMNTEAFF. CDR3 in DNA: TGTGCCAGCACGCCCCGGATGAACACTGAAGCTTTCTTT.

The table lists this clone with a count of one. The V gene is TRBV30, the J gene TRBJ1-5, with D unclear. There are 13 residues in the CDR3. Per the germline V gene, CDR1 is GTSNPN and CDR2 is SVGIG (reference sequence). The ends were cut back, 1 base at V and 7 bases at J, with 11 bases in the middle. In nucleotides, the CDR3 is TGTGCCTGGAGTGACTCTGGCCCACAGCCCCAGCATTTT. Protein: CAWSDSGPQPQHF.